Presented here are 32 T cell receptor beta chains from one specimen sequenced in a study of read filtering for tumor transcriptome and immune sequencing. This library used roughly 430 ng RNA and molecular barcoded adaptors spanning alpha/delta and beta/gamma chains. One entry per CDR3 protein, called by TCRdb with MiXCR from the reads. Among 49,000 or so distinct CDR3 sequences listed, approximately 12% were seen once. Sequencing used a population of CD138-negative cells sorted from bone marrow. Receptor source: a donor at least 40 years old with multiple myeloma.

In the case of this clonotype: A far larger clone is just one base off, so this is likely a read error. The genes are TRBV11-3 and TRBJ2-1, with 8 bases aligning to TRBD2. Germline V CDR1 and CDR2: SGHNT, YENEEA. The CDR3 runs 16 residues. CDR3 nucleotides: TGTGACAGCAGCCTGGGCCCCGGGAGGGCCTACAATGAGCAGTTCTTC. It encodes CDSSLGPGRAYNEQFF. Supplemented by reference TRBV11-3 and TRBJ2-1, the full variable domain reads EAGVVQSPRYKIIEKKQPVAFWCNPISGHNTLYWYLQNLGQGPELLIRYENEEAVDDSQLPKDRFSAERLKGVDSTLKIQPAELGDSAVYLCDSSLGPGRAYNEQFFGPGTRLTVL.

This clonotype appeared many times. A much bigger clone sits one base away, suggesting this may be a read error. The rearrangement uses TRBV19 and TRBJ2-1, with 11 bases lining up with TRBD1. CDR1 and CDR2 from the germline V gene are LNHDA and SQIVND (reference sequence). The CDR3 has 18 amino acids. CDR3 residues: CASSIDRPGTGGNNELFF. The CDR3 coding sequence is TGTGCCAGTAGTATAGACCGACCCGGGACAGGGGGGAACAATGAGCTGTTCTTC.

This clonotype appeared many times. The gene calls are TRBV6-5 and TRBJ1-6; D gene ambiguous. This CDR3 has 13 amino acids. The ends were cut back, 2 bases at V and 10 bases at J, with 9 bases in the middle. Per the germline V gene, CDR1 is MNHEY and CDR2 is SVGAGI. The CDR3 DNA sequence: TGTGCCAGCAGTTACGGCGAGGGCTCACCCCTCCACTTT. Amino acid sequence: CASSYGEGSPLHF.

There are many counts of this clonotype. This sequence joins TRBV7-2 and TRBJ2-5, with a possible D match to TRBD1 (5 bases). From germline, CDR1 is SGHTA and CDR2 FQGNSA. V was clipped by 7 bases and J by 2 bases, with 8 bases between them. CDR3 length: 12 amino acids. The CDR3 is CASTRQQETQYF. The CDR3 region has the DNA TGTGCCAGCACAAGACAGCAAGAGACCCAGTACTTC.

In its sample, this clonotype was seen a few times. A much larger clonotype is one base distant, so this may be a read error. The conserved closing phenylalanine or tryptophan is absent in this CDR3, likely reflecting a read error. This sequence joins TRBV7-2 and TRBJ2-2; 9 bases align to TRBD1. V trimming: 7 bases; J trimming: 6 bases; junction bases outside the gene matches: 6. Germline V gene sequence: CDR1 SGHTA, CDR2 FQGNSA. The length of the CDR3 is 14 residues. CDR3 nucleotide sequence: TGTGCCAGCACCGTAAGACAGGGGGCCGGGGAGCTGTTTTTA. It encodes CASTVRQGAGELFL.

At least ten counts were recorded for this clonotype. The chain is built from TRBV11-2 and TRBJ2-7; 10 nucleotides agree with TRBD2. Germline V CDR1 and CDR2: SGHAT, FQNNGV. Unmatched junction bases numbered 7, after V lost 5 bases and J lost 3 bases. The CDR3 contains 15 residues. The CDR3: CASSPRLAGSYEQYF. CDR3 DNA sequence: TGTGCCAGCAGCCCCAGACTAGCGGGTAGCTACGAGCAGTACTTC.

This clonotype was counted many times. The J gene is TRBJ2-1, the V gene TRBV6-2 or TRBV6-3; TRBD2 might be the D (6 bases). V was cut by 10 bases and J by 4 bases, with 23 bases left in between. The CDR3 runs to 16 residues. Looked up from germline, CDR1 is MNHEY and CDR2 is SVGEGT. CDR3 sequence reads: CATGGRMAGPYNEQFF. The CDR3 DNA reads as TGTGCCACTGGGGGGAGAATGGCGGGACCTTACAATGAGCAGTTCTTC.

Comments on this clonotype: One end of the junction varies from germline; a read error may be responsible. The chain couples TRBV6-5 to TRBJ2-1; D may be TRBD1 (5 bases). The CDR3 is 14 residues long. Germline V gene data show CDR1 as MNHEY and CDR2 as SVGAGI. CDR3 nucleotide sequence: TGTGCCAGCAGTCTCTCTCAGGGATACAGTGAGCTGTTCTTC. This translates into CASSLSQGYSELFF.

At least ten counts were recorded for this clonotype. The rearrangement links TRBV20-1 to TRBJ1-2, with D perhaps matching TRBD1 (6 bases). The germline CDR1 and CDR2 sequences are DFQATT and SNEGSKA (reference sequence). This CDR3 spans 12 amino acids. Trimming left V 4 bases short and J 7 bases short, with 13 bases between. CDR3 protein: CSATTTGIGYTF. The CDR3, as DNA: TGCAGTGCTACAACAACAGGGATTGGCTACACCTTC.

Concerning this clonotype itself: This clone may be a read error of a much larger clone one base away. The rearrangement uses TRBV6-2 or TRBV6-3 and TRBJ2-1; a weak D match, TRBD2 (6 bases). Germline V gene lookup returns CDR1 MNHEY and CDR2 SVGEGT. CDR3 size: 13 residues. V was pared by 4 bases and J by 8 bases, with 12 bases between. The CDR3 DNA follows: TGTGCCAGCAGTTTAGGGAGGTTAGATGAGCAGTTCTTC. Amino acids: CASSLGRLDEQFF.

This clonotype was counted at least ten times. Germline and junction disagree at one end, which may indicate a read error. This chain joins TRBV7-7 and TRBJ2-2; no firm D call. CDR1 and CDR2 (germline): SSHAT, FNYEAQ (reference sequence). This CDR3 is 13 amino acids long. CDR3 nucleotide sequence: TGTGCTAGCAGCTCCTTAGGTTCTGGGGAGCTGTTTTTT. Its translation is CASSSLGSGELFF. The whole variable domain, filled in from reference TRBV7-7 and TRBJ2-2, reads GAGVSQSPRYKVTKRGQDVTLRCDPISSHATLYWYQQALGQGPEFLTYFNYEAQPDKSGLPSDRFSAERPEGSISTLTIQRTEQRDSAMYRCASSSLGSGELFFGEGSRLTVL.

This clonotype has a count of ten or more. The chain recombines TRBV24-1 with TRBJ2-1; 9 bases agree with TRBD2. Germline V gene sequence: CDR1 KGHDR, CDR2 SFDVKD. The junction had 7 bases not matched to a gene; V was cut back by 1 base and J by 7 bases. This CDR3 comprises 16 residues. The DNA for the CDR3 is TGTGCCACCAGTGATTTTGGGACTAGCTTTATAAATGAGCAGTTCTTC. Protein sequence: CATSDFGTSFINEQFF.

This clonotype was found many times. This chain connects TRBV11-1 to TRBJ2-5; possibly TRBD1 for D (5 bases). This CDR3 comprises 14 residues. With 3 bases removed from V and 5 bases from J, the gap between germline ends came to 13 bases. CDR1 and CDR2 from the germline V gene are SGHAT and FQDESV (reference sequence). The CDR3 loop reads CASSLGSRAETQYF. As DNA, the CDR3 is TGTGCCAGCAGCTTGGGTAGCAGGGCGGAGACCCAGTACTTC.

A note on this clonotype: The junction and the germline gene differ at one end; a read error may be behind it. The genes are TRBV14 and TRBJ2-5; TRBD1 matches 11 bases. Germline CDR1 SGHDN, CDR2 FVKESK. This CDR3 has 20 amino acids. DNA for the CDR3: TGTGCCAGCAGCCAAGAAGGGTCCGGGACAGGGGGGCCTTTTCAAGGGACCCAGTACTTC. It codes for CASSQEGSGTGGPFQGTQYF.

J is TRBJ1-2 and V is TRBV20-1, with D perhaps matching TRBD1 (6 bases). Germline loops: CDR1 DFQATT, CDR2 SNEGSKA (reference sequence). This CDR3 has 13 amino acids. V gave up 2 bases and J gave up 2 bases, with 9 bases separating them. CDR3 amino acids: CSARPGQNYGYTF. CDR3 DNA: TGCAGTGCTAGACCGGGACAAAACTATGGCTACACCTTC.

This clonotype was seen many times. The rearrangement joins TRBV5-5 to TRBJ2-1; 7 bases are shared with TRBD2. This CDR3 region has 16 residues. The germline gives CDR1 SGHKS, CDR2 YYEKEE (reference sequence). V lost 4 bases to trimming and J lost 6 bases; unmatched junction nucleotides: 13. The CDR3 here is CASSAPVLAALNEQFF. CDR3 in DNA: TGTGCCAGCAGCGCCCCGGTGCTAGCGGCACTCAATGAGCAGTTCTTC. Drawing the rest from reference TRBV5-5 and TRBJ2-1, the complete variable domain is DAGVTQSPTHLIKTRGQQVTLRCSPISGHKSVSWYQQVLGQGPQFIFQYYEKEERGRGNFPDRFSARQFPNYSSELNVNALLLGDSALYLCASSAPVLAALNEQFFGPGTRLTVL.

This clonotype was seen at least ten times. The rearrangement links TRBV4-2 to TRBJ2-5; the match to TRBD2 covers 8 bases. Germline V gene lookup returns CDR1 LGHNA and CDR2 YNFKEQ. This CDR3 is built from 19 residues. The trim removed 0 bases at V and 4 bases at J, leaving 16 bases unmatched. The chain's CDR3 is CASSQDRSSEAGAGETQYF. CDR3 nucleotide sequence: TGTGCCAGCAGCCAAGATCGATCTTCGGAAGCGGGAGCGGGAGAGACCCAGTACTTC.

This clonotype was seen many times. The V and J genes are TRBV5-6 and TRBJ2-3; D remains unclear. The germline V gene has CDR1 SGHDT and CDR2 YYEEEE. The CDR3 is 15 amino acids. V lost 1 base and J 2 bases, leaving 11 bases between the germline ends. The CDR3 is CASSLRVAATDTQYF. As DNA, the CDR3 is TGTGCCAGCAGCTTGCGGGTGGCGGCCACAGATACGCAGTATTTT. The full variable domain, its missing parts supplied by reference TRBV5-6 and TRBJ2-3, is DAGVTQSPTHLIKTRGQQVTLRCSPKSGHDTVSWYQQALGQGPQFIFQYYEEEERQRGNFPDRFSGHQFPNYSSELNVNALLLGDSALYLCASSLRVAATDTQYFGPGTRLTVL.

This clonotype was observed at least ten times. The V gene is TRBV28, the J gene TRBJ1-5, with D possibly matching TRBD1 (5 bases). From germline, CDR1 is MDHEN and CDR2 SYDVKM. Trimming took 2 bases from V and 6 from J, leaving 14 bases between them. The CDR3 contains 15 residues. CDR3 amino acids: CASSLVIGVGQPQHF. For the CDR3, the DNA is TGTGCCAGCAGTTTAGTTATAGGGGTAGGTCAGCCCCAGCATTTT.

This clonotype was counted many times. CDR3 region: CASSHIYYEQYF. For the CDR3, the DNA is TGTGCCAGCAGCCATATCTATTACGAGCAGTACTTC. This chain uses TRBV11-3 with TRBJ2-7; D call uncertain. The CDR3 covers 12 residues. Germline V CDR1 and CDR2: SGHNT, YENEEA. Deletions cut 5 bases from V and 4 bases from J, with 9 bases between. Supplemented by reference TRBV11-3 and TRBJ2-7, the full variable domain reads EAGVVQSPRYKIIEKKQPVAFWCNPISGHNTLYWYLQNLGQGPELLIRYENEEAVDDSQLPKDRFSAERLKGVDSTLKIQPAELGDSAVYLCASSHIYYEQYFGPGTRLTVT.

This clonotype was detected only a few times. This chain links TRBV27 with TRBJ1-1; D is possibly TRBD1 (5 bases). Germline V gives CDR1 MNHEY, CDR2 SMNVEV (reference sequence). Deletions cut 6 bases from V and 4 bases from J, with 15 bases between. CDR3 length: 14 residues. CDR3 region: CASSPYSGGTEAFF. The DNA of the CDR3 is TGTGCCAGCAGCCCTTACTCCGGGGGCACTGAAGCTTTCTTT.

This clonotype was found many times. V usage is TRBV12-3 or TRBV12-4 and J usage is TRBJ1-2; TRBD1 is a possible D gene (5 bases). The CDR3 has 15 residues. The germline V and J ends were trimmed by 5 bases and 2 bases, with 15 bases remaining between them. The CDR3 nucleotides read TGTGCCAGCAGTAAACCGGCCAGGGCGAACTATGGCTACACCTTC. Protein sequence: CASSKPARANYGYTF.

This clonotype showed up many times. As DNA, the CDR3 is TGCGCCAGCAGCTTGGACAGGGTAGGAGAGACCCAGTACTTC. Protein: CASSLDRVGETQYF. The chain recombines TRBV5-1 with TRBJ2-5; perhaps TRBD1 as D (6 bases). The CDR3 consists of 14 residues. CDR1 SGHRS and CDR2 YFSETQ come from the germline V gene. V lost 0 bases, J lost 4 bases, and 10 bases lay in between. The full variable domain, its missing parts supplied by reference TRBV5-1 and TRBJ2-5, is KAGVTQTPRYLIKTRGQQVTLSCSPISGHRSVSWYQQTPGQGLQFLFEYFSETQRNKGNFPGRFSGRQFSNSRSEMNVSTLELGDSALYLCASSLDRVGETQYFGPGTRLLVL.

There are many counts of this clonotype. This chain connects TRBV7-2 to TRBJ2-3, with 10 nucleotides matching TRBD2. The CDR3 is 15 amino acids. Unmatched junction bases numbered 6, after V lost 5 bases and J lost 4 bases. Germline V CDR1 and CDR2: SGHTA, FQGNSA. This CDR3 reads CASSTALAGADTQYF. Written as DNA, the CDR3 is TGTGCCAGCAGCACCGCCCTAGCGGGAGCAGATACGCAGTATTTT.

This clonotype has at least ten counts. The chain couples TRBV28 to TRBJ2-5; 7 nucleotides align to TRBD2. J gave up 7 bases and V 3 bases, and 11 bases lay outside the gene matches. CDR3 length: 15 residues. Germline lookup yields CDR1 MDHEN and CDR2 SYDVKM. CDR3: CASSFLRGRRWTQYF. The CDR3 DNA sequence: TGTGCCAGCAGTTTCTTGCGCGGGAGAAGGTGGACCCAGTACTTC.

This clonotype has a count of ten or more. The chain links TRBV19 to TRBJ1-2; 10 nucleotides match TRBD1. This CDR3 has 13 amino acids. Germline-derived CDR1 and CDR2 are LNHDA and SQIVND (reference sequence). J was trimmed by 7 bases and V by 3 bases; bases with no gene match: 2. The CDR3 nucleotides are TGTGCCAGTAGTATGGACAGGGGGGCTGGCTACACCTTC. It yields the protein CASSMDRGAGYTF.

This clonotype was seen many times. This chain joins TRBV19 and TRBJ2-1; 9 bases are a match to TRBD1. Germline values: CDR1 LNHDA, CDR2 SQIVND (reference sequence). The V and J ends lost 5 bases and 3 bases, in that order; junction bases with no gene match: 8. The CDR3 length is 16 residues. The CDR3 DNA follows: TGTGCCAGTAGTCTACCACAGGGGGCTTACTACAATGAGCAGTTCTTC. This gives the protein CASSLPQGAYYNEQFF.

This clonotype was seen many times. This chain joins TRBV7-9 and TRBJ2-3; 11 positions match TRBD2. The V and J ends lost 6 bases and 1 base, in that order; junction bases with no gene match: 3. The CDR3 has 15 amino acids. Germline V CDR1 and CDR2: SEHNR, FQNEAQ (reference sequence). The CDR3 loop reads CASRTLAGGTDTQYF. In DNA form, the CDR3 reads TGTGCCAGCAGGACACTAGCGGGAGGCACAGATACGCAGTATTTT.

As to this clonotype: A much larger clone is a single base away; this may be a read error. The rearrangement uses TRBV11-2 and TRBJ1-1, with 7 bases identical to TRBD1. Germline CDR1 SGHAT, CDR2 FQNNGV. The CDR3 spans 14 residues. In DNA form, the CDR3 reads TGTGCCAGCAGCGCAAAACAGGGGAACACTGAAGTTTTCTTT. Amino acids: CASSAKQGNTEVFF.

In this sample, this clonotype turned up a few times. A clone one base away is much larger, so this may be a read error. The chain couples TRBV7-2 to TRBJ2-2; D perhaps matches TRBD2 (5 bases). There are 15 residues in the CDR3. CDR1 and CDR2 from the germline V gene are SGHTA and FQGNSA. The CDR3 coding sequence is TGTGCCAGCAGCTTACTTGGCCGAGGCACCGGGGAGCTGTCTTTT. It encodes CASSLLGRGTGELSF.

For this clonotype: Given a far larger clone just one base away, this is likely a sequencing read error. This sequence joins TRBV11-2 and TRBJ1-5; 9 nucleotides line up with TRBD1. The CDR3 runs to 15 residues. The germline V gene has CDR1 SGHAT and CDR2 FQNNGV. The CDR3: CACSLDRGSNQPQHF. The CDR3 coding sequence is TGTGCCTGCAGCTTAGACAGGGGGAGCAATCAGCCCCAGCATTTT.

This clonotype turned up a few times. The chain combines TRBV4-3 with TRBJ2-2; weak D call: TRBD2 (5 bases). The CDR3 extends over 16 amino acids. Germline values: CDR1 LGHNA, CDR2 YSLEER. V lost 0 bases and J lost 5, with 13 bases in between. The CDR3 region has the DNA TGCGCCAGCAGCCAAGAATTTTCGGGATGGACCGGGGAGCTGTTTTTT. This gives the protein CASSQEFSGWTGELFF.